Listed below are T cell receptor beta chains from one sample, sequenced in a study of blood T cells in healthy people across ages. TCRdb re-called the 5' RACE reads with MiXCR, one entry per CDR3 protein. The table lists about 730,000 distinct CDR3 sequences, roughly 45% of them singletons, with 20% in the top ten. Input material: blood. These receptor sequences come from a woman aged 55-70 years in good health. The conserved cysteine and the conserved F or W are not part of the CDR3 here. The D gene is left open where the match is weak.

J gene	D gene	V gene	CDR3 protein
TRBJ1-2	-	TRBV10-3	AIKGEGDYGYT
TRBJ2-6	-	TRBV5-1	ASSLERTASSGANVLT
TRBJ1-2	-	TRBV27	ASSPGTRGAYGYT
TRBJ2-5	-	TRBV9	ASSVSKEETQY
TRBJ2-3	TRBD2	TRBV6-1	ACPRSGGTDTQY
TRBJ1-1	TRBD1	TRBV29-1	SETGGGNTEAF
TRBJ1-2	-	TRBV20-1	SARVDSFSYGYT
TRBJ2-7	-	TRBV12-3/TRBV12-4	ASSLLTSGEQY
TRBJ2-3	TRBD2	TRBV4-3	ASSLETSGVGSDTQY
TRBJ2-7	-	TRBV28	ASSFRPGEQY
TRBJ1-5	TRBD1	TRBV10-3	AISEVTGGLQPQH
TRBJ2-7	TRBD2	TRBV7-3	ASSGPEWTSGSGFSYEQY
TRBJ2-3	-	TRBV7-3	ASVRDDTQY
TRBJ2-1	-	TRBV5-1	ASSLAVSKGGNEQF
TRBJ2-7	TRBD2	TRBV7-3	ASSLYVTSGYNEQY
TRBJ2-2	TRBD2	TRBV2	ASSPTSGRSGELF
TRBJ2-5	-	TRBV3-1	ASSQTQETQY
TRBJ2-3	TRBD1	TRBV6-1	ASSRTKGQGKQYDTDTQY
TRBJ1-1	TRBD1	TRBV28	ASTTRWQGVNTEAF
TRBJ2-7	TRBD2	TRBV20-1	SARLATSGTDEQY
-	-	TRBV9	ASGDRYYEQY
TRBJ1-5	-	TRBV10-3	ASGLGPQSSPQH
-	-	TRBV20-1	SANRDETSEQY
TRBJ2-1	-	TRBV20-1	SASPTFDEQF
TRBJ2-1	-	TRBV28	ASSFPGPTNVEQF
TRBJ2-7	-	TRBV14	ASSSVREHEQY
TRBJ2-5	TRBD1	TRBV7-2	ASSWDSSIQETQY
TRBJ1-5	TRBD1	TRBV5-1	ASSLDSGGGQPQH